This T cell receptor beta chain was found in a study of blood T cell repertoires in COVID-19. Followed longitudinally, the Seattle patients had been enrolled during active infection. This table comes from immunoSEQ multiplex PCR, and its TCRdb copy is limited to in-frame clones, with some not included. Of around 200,000 clones in the sample, 79% were seen once. Trimming removed 2 bases from V and 2 bases from J; junction bases left unmatched: 23. CDR3 length: 21 amino acids. Germline CDR1 and CDR2: LGHNA and YNFKEQ. Specimen: peripheral blood. The receptor was derived from a woman in her 40s with COVID-19, enrolled during active disease. The V call is TRBV4-2, the J call TRBJ2-5; TRBD1 agrees at 7 bases. The CDR3 region is CASSQPGQRLRGEKDQETQYF. DNA for the CDR3: TGTGCCAGCAGCCAACCGGGACAGCGGCTGAGGGGCGAAAAAGATCAAGAGACCCAGTACTTC.